The present T cell receptor beta chain was sequenced within a study of blood T cell repertoires in COVID-19. Overall study: Samples taken during acute and convalescent COVID-19 were collected in the United States, Italy and Spain. Sources were T cells, B-cell-depleted T cells, or PBMCs; the material itself was cDNA or gDNA.

V gave up 8 bases and J gave up 3 bases; unmatched junction bases: 8. The CDR3 is 14 residues long. The germline CDR1 and CDR2 sequences are ENHRY and SYGVKD. This clone is a singleton in its sample. TCRdb's table, derived via immunoSEQ multiplex PCR, lists solely in-frame clones and lacks some. The table shows about 170,000 clones, with about 85% occurring only once. The chain couples TRBV10-3 to TRBJ2-3; 7 bases map to TRBD2. This TCR was recovered from a man aged 60-69 years who had recovered from COVID-19. Sequencing input: peripheral blood. The CDR3 nucleotides read TGTGCCATCGGTCGGGGGGATGGGACAGATACGCAGTATTTT. Amino acid sequence: CAIGRGDGTDTQYF.